This entry is about one TCR beta chain. The antigen remains undetermined. Noted time point: blood 2 weeks post-SBRT. Treatment of the sample: 15 Gy SBRT to primary tumor, nephrectomy 4 weeks later. Serial blood draws occurred at baseline and 2 and 4 weeks post-SBRT. Assay: immunoSEQ multiplex PCR; the TCRdb copy retains only in-frame clones and omits some. The data contain around 130,000 clones, around nine tenths of them seen just once; the ten biggest clones take up nearly 6%. The source of the sample is a study of radiation and T cells in renal cell carcinoma. As for the study in general: Nephrectomy followed 15 Gy stereotactic body radiation by 4 weeks.

After removal of 6 bases from V and 1 base from J, the junction contained 5 bases not matched to a gene. Germline-derived CDR1 and CDR2 are ENHRY and SYGVKD. The CDR3 has 14 amino acids. General study points: No pretreatment tumor biopsies were available for baseline clonotypes. From baseline, blood top tumor clonotypes peaked at 2 weeks post-radiation.

Source: blood, taken from a patient whose treatment included radiotherapy and nephrectomy. The source is a woman in her seventies with renal cell carcinoma. V is TRBV10-3 and J is TRBJ1-1, with 7 bases matching TRBD1. The CDR3 region has the DNA TGTGCCATCAGCGACAACAGGGGGAACACTGAAGCTTTCTTT. It is translated as CAISDNRGNTEAFF.